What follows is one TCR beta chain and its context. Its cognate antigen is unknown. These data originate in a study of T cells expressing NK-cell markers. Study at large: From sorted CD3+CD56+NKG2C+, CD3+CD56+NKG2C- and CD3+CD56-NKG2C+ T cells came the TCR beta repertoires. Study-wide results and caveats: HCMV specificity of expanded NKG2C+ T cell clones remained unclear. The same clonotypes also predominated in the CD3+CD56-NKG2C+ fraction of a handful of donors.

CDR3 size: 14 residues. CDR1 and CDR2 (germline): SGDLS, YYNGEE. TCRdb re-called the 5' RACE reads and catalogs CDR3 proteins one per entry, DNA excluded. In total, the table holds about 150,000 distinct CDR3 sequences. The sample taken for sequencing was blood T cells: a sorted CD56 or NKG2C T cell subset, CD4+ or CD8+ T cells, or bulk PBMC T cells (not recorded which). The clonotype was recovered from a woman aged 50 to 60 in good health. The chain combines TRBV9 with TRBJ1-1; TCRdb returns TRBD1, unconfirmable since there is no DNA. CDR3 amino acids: CASSVVGDRPEAFF.